The clone carrying this T cell receptor (beta chain) showed up just once. The data derive from a study of T cells in narcolepsy. Assay: immunoSEQ multiplex PCR; the TCRdb copy retains only in-frame clones and omits some. The sample includes about 37,000 clones, approximately 80% of them seen just once. The TCR originated in a human donor in good health. The sequenced sample consisted of memory (CD45RA-) CD4+ T cells from blood.

CDR3 protein: CASSILGQGKSNEQFF. The DNA for the CDR3 is TGTGCCAGTAGTATTCTTGGACAGGGAAAATCCAATGAGCAGTTCTTC. The V call is TRBV19, the J call TRBJ2-1; 8 bases map to TRBD1. Germline CDR1 reads LNHDA; CDR2 reads SQIVND (reference sequence). The CDR3 sequence is 16 residues long. Trimming at V came to 3 bases and at J to 6 bases, leaving 10 bases not matched to a gene.